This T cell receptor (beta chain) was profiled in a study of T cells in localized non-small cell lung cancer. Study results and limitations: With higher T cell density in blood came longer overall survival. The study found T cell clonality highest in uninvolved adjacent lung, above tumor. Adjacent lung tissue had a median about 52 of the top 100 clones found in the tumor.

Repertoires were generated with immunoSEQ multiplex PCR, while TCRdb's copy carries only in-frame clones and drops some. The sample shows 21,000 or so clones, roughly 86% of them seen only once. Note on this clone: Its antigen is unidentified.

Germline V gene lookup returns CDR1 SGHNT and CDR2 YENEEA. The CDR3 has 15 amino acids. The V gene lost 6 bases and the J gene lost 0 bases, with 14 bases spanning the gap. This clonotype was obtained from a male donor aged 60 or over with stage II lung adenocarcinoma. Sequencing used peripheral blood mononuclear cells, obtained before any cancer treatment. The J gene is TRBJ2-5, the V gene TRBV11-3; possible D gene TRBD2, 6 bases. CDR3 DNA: TGTGCCAGCAGTCTAGGGGCGGGATACCAAGAGACCCAGTACTTC. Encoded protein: CASSLGAGYQETQYF.